This T cell receptor (beta chain) was observed in a study of CD8+ T cells in alopecia areata. Study-wide background: For the treated group, dosing was oral tofacitinib at 5 to 10 mg twice daily.

Collected material from alopecia areata patients comprised lesional scalp punch biopsies and peripheral blood. Germline V lookup: CDR1 SEHNR, CDR2 FQNEAQ (reference sequence). The CDR3 has 15 residues. Trimming left V 5 bases short and J 3 bases short, with 16 bases between. The authors extracted RNA and reverse transcribed it into cDNA as the sequencing template. Using immunoSEQ multiplex PCR, the repertoire was profiled, and TCRdb retains in-frame clones only, with some absent. The sample shows about 10,000 clones, roughly 62% of them seen only once. The sequence derives from a human donor with alopecia areata. The source material was skin, sampled at week 0. The chain couples TRBV7-9 to TRBJ1-1; D uncertain. CDR3 region: CASSPLPGEDTEAFF. As DNA, the CDR3 is TGTGCCAGCAGCCCTCTGCCCGGGGAGGACACTGAAGCTTTCTTT.